These 15 T cell receptor beta chains share one sample of origin, sequenced in a study of T cell responses to AZD1222 COVID-19 vaccine. Method: immunoSEQ multiplex PCR; TCRdb's copy keeps in-frame clones and lacks some. The repertoire holds approximately 180,000 clones, with around 92% as singletons. The material was peripheral blood, obtained on day 0 of AZD1222 vaccination. The receptor source for this set is an adult in good health.

This chain links TRBV19 with TRBJ1-1; D not resolved. The CDR3 has 14 amino acids. Germline V gene data show CDR1 as LNHDA and CDR2 as SQIVND (reference sequence). V was trimmed by 3 bases and J by 1 base, leaving 9 bases between them. The CDR3 reads CASSMPWGNTEAFF. In DNA form, the CDR3 reads TGTGCCAGTAGTATGCCTTGGGGGAACACTGAAGCTTTCTTT.

As to this clone: Other DNA sequences in this specimen translate into the identical CDR3. The chain joins TRBV7-2 to TRBJ1-4; D is ambiguous. CDR3 size: 15 residues. Germline CDR1 reads SGHTA; CDR2 reads FQGNSA. V dropped 5 bases and J dropped 0 bases, with 10 bases sitting between them. The CDR3 is CASSPTASTNEKLFF. The CDR3 nucleotides are TGTGCCAGCAGCCCAACAGCCTCAACTAATGAAAAACTGTTTTTT.

This chain joins TRBV6-5 and TRBJ1-2; D not certain. The CDR3 is made up of 13 amino acids. Trimming took 6 bases from V and 0 from J, leaving 8 bases between them. The germline V gene encodes CDR1 MNHEY and CDR2 SVGAGI. CDR3 DNA sequence: TGTGCCAGCAGCCGACCATCTAACTATGGCTACACCTTC. Translating gives CASSRPSNYGYTF.

The chain employs TRBV4-1 and TRBJ2-2; a possible D gene is TRBD2 (7 bases). This CDR3 contains 17 residues. The ends were cut back, 0 bases at V and 4 bases at J, with 15 bases in the middle. Per germline, CDR1 MGHRA and CDR2 YSYEKL. The CDR3 sequence: CASSQERGGGLTGELFF. The CDR3 DNA reads as TGCGCCAGCAGCCAAGAGAGAGGGGGAGGGCTCACCGGGGAGCTGTTTTTT.

In this sample, this clone turned up once. The chain joins TRBV7-3 to TRBJ2-3; D remains unclear. The CDR3 covers 14 residues. In germline, CDR1 is SGHTA, CDR2 FQGTGA. With 2 bases removed from V and 3 bases from J, the gap between germline ends came to 9 bases. The CDR3 loop reads CASSLGGRTDTQYF. The CDR3 DNA is TGTGCCAGCAGCTTAGGCGGACGTACAGATACGCAGTATTTT.

This clone was found once. The same CDR3 also results from other DNA sequences found in this sample. For the CDR3, the DNA is TGTGCCAGTAGTATAGGAGGATATAGCAATCAGCCCCAGCATTTT. It encodes CASSIGGYSNQPQHF. The chain joins TRBV19 to TRBJ1-5; D ambiguous. The V end lost 1 base, the J end lost 0 bases, and 7 bases lay between the germline ends. From germline, CDR1 is LNHDA and CDR2 SQIVND (reference sequence). The CDR3 spans 15 residues.

The chain links TRBV14 to TRBJ2-2, with D perhaps TRBD2 (6 bases). V was pared by 3 bases and J by 1 base, with 15 bases between. Germline V gives CDR1 SGHDN, CDR2 FVKESK. This CDR3 contains 17 residues. CDR3 residues: CASSQNRDSLNTGELFF. DNA for the CDR3: TGTGCCAGCAGCCAGAACCGGGACTCGTTGAACACCGGGGAGCTGTTTTTT.

V is TRBV7-2 and J is TRBJ2-1; TRBD1 aligns across 9 bases. This CDR3 contains 14 residues. From germline, CDR1 is SGHTA and CDR2 FQGNSA. Trimming removed 8 bases from V and 10 bases from J; junction bases left unmatched: 12. The CDR3 loop is CASLTGGVRGEQFF. The CDR3 region has the DNA TGTGCCAGCCTAACAGGGGGCGTAAGGGGAGAGCAGTTCTTC.

The rearrangement uses TRBV7-9 and TRBJ1-2, with TRBD1 as a possible D gene (6 bases). The germline CDR1 and CDR2 sequences are SEHNR and FQNEAQ (reference sequence). With 5 bases removed from V and 0 bases from J, the gap between germline ends came to 10 bases. CDR3 length equals 14 residues. CDR3 nucleotide sequence: TGTGCCAGCAGCCGGACAGAGTCTAACTATGGCTACACCTTC. This gives the protein CASSRTESNYGYTF.

The chain carries TRBV6-5 and TRBJ1-2; perhaps TRBD1 as D (5 bases). V was cut by 7 bases and J by 2 bases, with 11 bases left in between. The CDR3 loop spans 13 amino acids. Germline-derived CDR1 and CDR2 are MNHEY and SVGAGI. The CDR3 is CASKPGGNYGYTF. In nucleotides, the CDR3 is TGTGCCAGCAAACCCGGGGGAAACTATGGCTACACCTTC.

The chain uses TRBV7-9 and TRBJ2-3; D remains ambiguous. CDR1 SEHNR and CDR2 FQNEAQ come from the germline V gene (reference sequence). Trimming took 6 bases from V and 3 from J, leaving 10 bases between them. The CDR3 is 13 residues long. CDR3 sequence (DNA): TGTGCCAGCAGTCCCGACTTTACAGATACGCAGTATTTT. This sequence encodes CASSPDFTDTQYF. The variable domain in full, with the rest retrieved from reference TRBV7-9 and TRBJ2-3, is DTGVSQNPRHKITKRGQNVTFRCDPISEHNRLYWYRQTLGQGPEFLTYFQNEAQLEKSRLLSDRFSAERPKGSFSTLEIQRTEQGDSAMYLCASSPDFTDTQYFGPGTRLTVL.

The chain uses TRBV6-4 and TRBJ2-2, with TRBD1 identical over 7 bases. Germline V gene sequence: CDR1 MRHNA, CDR2 SNTAGT. The V and J ends lost 4 bases and 3 bases, in that order; junction bases with no gene match: 2. CDR3 length: 14 residues. The CDR3 nucleotides read TGTGCCAGCAGTGTCCAGGGGGACACCGGGGAGCTGTTTTTT. Its protein is CASSVQGDTGELFF.

The CDR3 spells CASGLVPGGETQYF. CDR3 nucleotides: TGTGCTAGTGGTTTGGTCCCGGGAGGGGAGACCCAGTACTTC. V is TRBV12-5 and J is TRBJ2-5; 8 bases line up with TRBD2. V shed 0 bases, J shed 5 bases, and the junction held 2 bases outside the gene matches. The CDR3 covers 14 residues. Germline V gene data show CDR1 as LGHNT and CDR2 as FRNRAP.

This rearrangement joins TRBV19 to TRBJ2-2; TRBD2 agrees at 8 bases. The germline V gene has CDR1 LNHDA and CDR2 SQIVND (reference sequence). The CDR3 has 16 residues. V was clipped by 5 bases and J by 0 bases; unmatched bases: 5. CDR3 sequence (DNA): TGTGCCAGTAGTGGAGGGACTAGTCCGAACACCGGGGAGCTGTTTTTT. Its protein is CASSGGTSPNTGELFF.

This clone was counted once. The chain joins TRBV11-3 to TRBJ1-5; D is perhaps TRBD1 (5 bases). The CDR3 has 17 residues. Germline CDR1 SGHNT, CDR2 YENEEA. V lost 4 bases and J 5 bases, leaving 21 bases between the germline ends. The CDR3 loop is CASSSLTGTPDDQPQHF. The CDR3 bases are TGTGCCAGCAGCTCACTCACCGGGACTCCCGACGATCAGCCCCAGCATTTT. Supplemented by reference TRBV11-3 and TRBJ1-5, the full variable domain reads EAGVVQSPRYKIIEKKQPVAFWCNPISGHNTLYWYLQNLGQGPELLIRYENEEAVDDSQLPKDRFSAERLKGVDSTLKIQPAELGDSAVYLCASSSLTGTPDDQPQHFGDGTRLSIL.